This T cell receptor beta chain stems from a study of blood T cell repertoires in COVID-19. Across the study: T cells, B-cell-depleted T cells, or PBMCs provided the cDNA or gDNA that served as material.

The authors' processing: Estimation of nucleated cell counts relied on the amplification of reference gene primers. Assay: immunoSEQ multiplex PCR; the TCRdb copy retains only in-frame clones and omits some. V, J and clone size were drawn from that table, and D and trimming were deduced from the DNA. The sample includes about 75,000 clones, around 90% of them seen just once. The CDR3 sequence is 14 residues long. V lost 3 bases and J 2 bases, leaving 10 bases between the germline ends. The germline CDR1 and CDR2 sequences are SGHTA and FQGNSA. The sequenced sample was peripheral blood. The clonotype comes from a human donor in a cohort sampled during active COVID-19. This chain uses TRBV7-2 with TRBJ1-1; D might be TRBD1 (5 bases). DNA of the CDR3: TGTGCCAGCAGCTTTAGACAGCCAAACACTGAAGCTTTCTTT. It specifies CASSFRQPNTEAFF.